Judged by abundance, the clone carrying this T cell receptor beta chain is large. What it binds is not known. This specimen belongs to a study of T cell repertoires in aging, cancer and after chemotherapy. About the research overall: Donors were grouped into six age bands spanning 30 or younger through 70 or older.

Trimming shortened V by 0 bases and J by 6 bases, and 6 bases separated the two germline ends. The CDR3 spans 12 residues. CDR1 is LNHNV, CDR2 YYDKDF, per germline (reference sequence). Findings of the study overall: These repertoire data do not allow conclusions about immunological memory after chemotherapy.

TRB rearrangements spanning V, D and J were amplified using mixed TRB-A/B primers. TCRdb called the multiplex PCR reads again in MiXCR, with one record for every CDR3 protein. Counted here are under 2,500 distinct CDR3 sequences, around 24% occurring once; the ten biggest clones make up roughly 9.6%. Peripheral blood genomic DNA, not sorted cells or RNA, was the template. Specimen: blood. The TCR sequence derives from a human donor with a solid tumor. This chain joins TRBV15 and TRBJ2-7; unclear D gene. CDR3 DNA sequence: TGTGCCACCAGCAGAGATCAAGGCGAGCAGTACTTC. This sequence encodes CATSRDQGEQYF.